These 17 T cell receptor beta chains originate from one sample sequenced in a study of early T cells in non-severe SARS-CoV-2 infection. TCRdb recomputed calls from the 5' RACE reads with MiXCR, one row per CDR3 protein. The sample includes some 30,000 distinct CDR3 sequences, under 7.5% of them seen just once. Sequencing input: whole blood. These receptors were taken from an adult who was a healthcare worker with PCR-confirmed SARS-CoV-2 infection or an uninfected control (not recorded which).

The rearrangement uses TRBV20-1 and TRBJ1-5; D unclear. This CDR3 has 15 amino acids. V lost 0 bases, J lost 0 bases, and 9 bases lay in between. Germline V lookup: CDR1 DFQATT, CDR2 SNEGSKA (reference sequence). The CDR3 region is CSARDPRISNQPQHF. CDR3 in DNA: TGCAGTGCTAGAGATCCCCGAATTAGCAATCAGCCCCAGCATTTT.

This clonotype was counted ten times or more. V is TRBV10-3 and J is TRBJ1-2; TRBD1 matches 9 bases. CDR3 length: 18 residues. V lost 5 bases and J lost 1; bases outside the gene matches: 14. Germline CDR1 and CDR2: ENHRY and SYGVKD. CDR3 region: CAISPQDRGKHHNYGYTF. CDR3 sequence (DNA): TGTGCCATCAGTCCCCAGGACAGGGGCAAACACCATAACTATGGCTACACCTTC.

At least ten counts were recorded for this clonotype. This chain uses TRBV30 with TRBJ2-2; 9 bases fit TRBD1. This CDR3 region has 17 residues. Trimming cost V 3 bases and J 3 bases; bases outside gene matches: 11. CDR1 is GTSNPN, CDR2 SVGIG, per germline (reference sequence). For the CDR3, the DNA is TGTGCCTGGAGGCCGAAAGGGACAGGGCCCGACACCGGGGAGCTGTTTTTT. It specifies CAWRPKGTGPDTGELFF. Full variable domain (rest looked up from reference TRBV30 and TRBJ2-2): SQTIHQWPATLVQPVGSPLSLECTVEGTSNPNLYWYRQAAGRGLQLLFYSVGIGQISSEVPQNLSASRPQDRQFILSSKKLLLSDSGFYLCAWRPKGTGPDTGELFFGEGSRLTVL.

The rearrangement uses TRBV11-2 and TRBJ2-3; no clear D gene. V lost 1 base, J lost 0 bases, and 11 bases lay in between. The CDR3 is 16 residues long. Germline CDR1 is SGHAT and CDR2 is FQNNGV. The CDR3 coding sequence is TGTGCCAGCAGCTTAGTGGGCTATCCAAGCACAGATACGCAGTATTTT. Translation gives CASSLVGYPSTDTQYF.

This clonotype has ten or more counts. This rearrangement joins TRBV29-1 to TRBJ2-3; TRBD2 agrees at 10 bases. The CDR3 is 14 amino acids. Germline CDR1 SQVTM, CDR2 ANQGSEA. V lost 7 bases and J lost 4; bases outside the gene matches: 8. This CDR3 is CSALAGGSADTQYF. The CDR3 nucleotides are TGCAGCGCGTTAGCGGGGGGCAGCGCAGATACGCAGTATTTT.

By frequency in the sample, this clonotype is medium-sized. The chain is built from TRBV4-1 and TRBJ2-3, with D tentatively TRBD1 or TRBD2 (5 bases each). Trimming removed 1 base from V and 0 bases from J, with 17 bases in between. CDR1 is MGHRA, CDR2 YSYEKL, per germline. The CDR3 runs to 18 residues. CDR3 region: CASSQVLTGTKSTDTQYF. CDR3 nucleotide sequence: TGCGCCAGCAGCCAAGTCTTGACCGGGACCAAGAGCACAGATACGCAGTATTTT.

This clonotype was picked up many times. The chain couples TRBV2 to TRBJ2-2; D call uncertain. Trimming cost V 7 bases and J 0 bases, with 9 bases left between them. Germline-derived CDR1 and CDR2 are SNHLY and FYNNEI. CDR3 length equals 14 residues. The CDR3: CASNDRSNTGELFF. The DNA for the CDR3 is TGTGCCAGCAACGATAGGTCGAACACCGGGGAGCTGTTTTTT.

This clonotype was observed many times. CDR3 sequence reads: CASSLIWAGSMNTEAFF. The CDR3 bases are TGTGCCAGCAGCTTGATCTGGGCAGGGAGTATGAACACTGAAGCTTTCTTT. The V and J genes are TRBV7-2 and TRBJ1-1, with D perhaps TRBD1 (5 bases). CDR1 and CDR2 (germline): SGHTA, FQGNSA. V lost 3 bases, J lost 0 bases, and 17 bases lay in between. The CDR3 is 17 residues long. Filled out from reference TRBV7-2 and TRBJ1-1, the complete variable domain reads GAGVSQSPSNKVTEKGKDVELRCDPISGHTALYWYRQSLGQGLEFLIYFQGNSAPDKSGLPSDRFSAERTGGSVSTLTIQRTQQEDSAVYLCASSLIWAGSMNTEAFFGQGTRLTVV.

This clonotype was counted many times. The CDR3 here is CASSSRTSGFYNEQFF. The CDR3 coding sequence is TGTGCCAGTAGTTCACGGACTAGCGGGTTCTACAATGAGCAGTTCTTC. V and J are TRBV19 and TRBJ2-1, with TRBD2 matching over 11 bases. This CDR3 has 16 amino acids. V lost 5 bases, J lost 3 bases, and 6 bases stayed unmatched. Germline V gene lookup returns CDR1 LNHDA and CDR2 SQIVND (reference sequence).

This clonotype was seen repeatedly, ten times or more. In nucleotides, the CDR3 is TGTGCCAGCAGCCAAGAGGGAGGCGGCTACACCTTC. This codes for CASSQEGGGYTF. The V gene is TRBV3-1, the J gene TRBJ1-2, with D unresolved. CDR3 length: 12 residues. V shed 0 bases and J shed 8 bases, with 7 bases lying between them. Germline V gene sequence: CDR1 LGHDT, CDR2 YNNKEL (reference sequence).

This clonotype was seen at least ten times. This chain joins TRBV4-2 and TRBJ1-1, with 7 bases fitting TRBD1. There are 17 residues in the CDR3. V shed 0 bases, J shed 3 bases, and the junction held 10 bases outside the gene matches. In germline, CDR1 is LGHNA, CDR2 YNFKEQ. As DNA, the CDR3 is TGTGCCAGCAGCCAAGACGGACAGGCCCTGTTGGACACTGAAGCTTTCTTT. Translating it yields CASSQDGQALLDTEAFF.

This clonotype was recorded many times. V gene TRBV6-2 or TRBV6-3 combines with J gene TRBJ2-5, with D perhaps assigned TRBD1 or TRBD2 (5 bases each). Trimming took 2 bases from V and 1 from J, leaving 17 bases between them. CDR1 MNHEY and CDR2 SVGEGT come from the germline V gene. CDR3 length: 17 amino acids. The CDR3 DNA sequence: TGTGCCAGCAGTTACCGGGTCGGGACGGTCAGCCAAGAGACCCAGTACTTC. Protein sequence: CASSYRVGTVSQETQYF.

This clonotype is labeled as medium-sized. The chain combines TRBV10-3 with TRBJ2-1; the D is unclear. CDR1 and CDR2 from the germline V gene are ENHRY and SYGVKD. CDR3 length equals 11 residues. V lost 1 base and J lost 5, with 0 bases in between. DNA for the CDR3: TGTGCCATCAGTGAGTACAATGAGCAGTTCTTC. Translation gives CAISEYNEQFF.

This clonotype was recorded many times. The genes are TRBV5-5 and TRBJ2-2; possible D gene TRBD1, 6 bases. Germline CDR1 SGHKS, CDR2 YYEKEE (reference sequence). This CDR3 is built from 16 residues. Trimming stripped 0 bases from V and 7 bases from J, with 16 bases between. Written as DNA, the CDR3 is TGTGCCAGCAGCTTGGTGGGCACAGGGTCGGTCGGGGAGCTGTTTTTT. As protein: CASSLVGTGSVGELFF.

This clonotype was seen many times. CDR3 in DNA: TGTGCCAGCAGCCCCCAGACAGGGAGCTCCTATAATTCACCCCTCCACTTT. The encoded protein is CASSPQTGSSYNSPLHF. V and J are TRBV7-9 and TRBJ1-6; 7 positions agree with TRBD1. Germline V gene sequence: CDR1 SEHNR, CDR2 FQNEAQ (reference sequence). This CDR3 spans 17 amino acids. J was trimmed by 0 bases and V by 5 bases; bases with no gene match: 7.

This clonotype was detected many times. The chain recombines TRBV5-1 with TRBJ2-7, with D perhaps assigned TRBD1 or TRBD2 (5 bases each). The CDR3 is made up of 14 amino acids. Trimming left V 4 bases short and J 2 bases short, with 13 bases between. Germline V gives CDR1 SGHRS, CDR2 YFSETQ. The CDR3 region is CASSRGDEAYEQYF. Written as DNA, the CDR3 is TGCGCCAGCAGCCGTGGGGACGAAGCCTACGAGCAGTACTTC.

This clonotype was recorded many times. The chain carries TRBV11-1 and TRBJ2-1; either TRBD1 or TRBD2 may supply D (6 bases each). CDR1 and CDR2 (germline): SGHAT, FQDESV (reference sequence). CDR3 length equals 14 residues. Trimming pared 1 base from V and 7 bases from J, leaving 11 bases between. The CDR3 coding sequence is TGTGCCAGCAGCTTAGTGGGGGGCGGGAATGAGCAGTTCTTC. Its protein product is CASSLVGGGNEQFF.